The rows below give T cell receptor beta chains drawn from one sample of a study of T cell responses to AZD1222 COVID-19 vaccine. TCRdb's copy holds only in-frame clones and misses some; the assay was immunoSEQ multiplex PCR. The profile covers about 120,000 clones, with about nine tenths appearing a single time and approximately 7.9% taken by the ten largest. This sample comprised peripheral blood, obtained on day 0 of AZD1222 vaccination. Receptors were obtained from an adult in good health. CDR3s include the opening cysteine and the closing phenylalanine or tryptophan. The D gene is left open where the match is weak. The size entry is marked missing in some rows and otherwise reads once, few, many or a size class.

d_gene,abundance,j_gene,v_gene,CDR3nt,CDR3aa
-,-,TRBJ2-2,TRBV7-3,TGTGCCAGCAGCCCAACTGGGGGGCCCGGGGAGCTGTTTTTT,CASSPTGGPGELFF
TRBD2,-,TRBJ2-2,TRBV6-2/TRBV6-3,TGTGCCAGCAGTACGGGACTAGCGGTCCCCACCGGGGAGCTGTTTTTT,CASSTGLAVPTGELFF
TRBD1,-,TRBJ1-5,TRBV19,TGTGCCAGTAGTAGAAAACAGGGGCAGCCCCAGCATTTT,CASSRKQGQPQHF
TRBD1,once,TRBJ1-1,TRBV5-1,TGCGCCAGCAGCCGGACAGGGGGATACACTGAAGCTTTCTTT,CASSRTGGYTEAFF
TRBD2,few,TRBJ2-7,TRBV10-1,TGCGCCAGCAGTGATGGACTAGCGGGCGCCTACGAGCAGTACTTC,CASSDGLAGAYEQYF
-,once,TRBJ1-2,TRBV20-1,TGCAGTGCTAGAGAAATAGTAGGCTACACCTTC,CSAREIVGYTF
TRBD1,-,TRBJ1-2,TRBV5-1,TGCGCCAGCAGCCACGGGGCCCTCGGGACAGGGGGCAGACGAGGCTATGGCTACACCTTC,CASSHGALGTGGRRGYGYTF
-,-,TRBJ2-6,TRBV6-2/TRBV6-3,TGTGCCAGCAGTGACGGCTCTGGGGCCAACGTCCTGACTTTC,CASSDGSGANVLTF
TRBD1,-,TRBJ1-2,TRBV7-2,TGTGCCAGCAGCCCCTCAGGGGGCGGCTATGGCTACACCTTC,CASSPSGGGYGYTF
TRBD2,few,TRBJ2-7,TRBV5-1,TGCGCCAGCAGCCTCAGAGGGCTAGCGGGAGACGAGCAGTACTTC,CASSLRGLAGDEQYF
TRBD2,-,TRBJ2-7,TRBV29-1,TGCAGCGTTGTTAGCGGGGAGACCTACGAGCAGTACTTC,CSVVSGETYEQYF
TRBD2,-,TRBJ2-2,TRBV27,TGTGCCAGCAGTCCGCGGACTAGCGGGCTGTTTTTT,CASSPRTSGLFF
-,-,TRBJ1-6,TRBV30,TGTGCCTGGACTGCCGGGAGGAATTCACCCCTCCACTTT,CAWTAGRNSPLHF
TRBD1,few,TRBJ2-6,TRBV27,TGTGCCAGCAGTATAGACAGGGGGGGAGGCGTCCTGACTTTC,CASSIDRGGGVLTF
-,once,TRBJ2-1,TRBV5-1,TGCGCCAGCAGCAGATCCCTCGACACCGGGAGATACAATGAGCAGTTCTTC,CASSRSLDTGRYNEQFF
TRBD1,-,TRBJ1-3,TRBV6-6,TGTGCCAGCAGTTTACTGACAGGGGCTGGAAACACCATATATTTT,CASSLLTGAGNTIYF
TRBD1,-,TRBJ1-4,TRBV27,TGTGCCAGCAGTTCTCGGGACAGGGATTGGGCAACTAATGAAAAACTGTTTTTT,CASSSRDRDWATNEKLFF
TRBD2,-,TRBJ2-1,TRBV6-6,TGTGCCAGCAGTTACGGTAGCGGGGGAAATGAGCAGTTCTTC,CASSYGSGGNEQFF
-,-,TRBJ2-5,TRBV6-1,TGTGCCAGCAGTGAAGCGGGGGGCCAAGAGACCCAGTACTTC,CASSEAGGQETQYF
-,-,TRBJ1-1,TRBV13,TGTGCCAGCAGCCCATCGCGACAGTCGGGCAACACTGAAGCTTTCTTT,CASSPSRQSGNTEAFF
-,-,TRBJ2-1,TRBV14,TGTGCCAGCAGCCGGAGCCGAGAGCAGTTCTTC,CASSRSREQFF
-,-,TRBJ1-4,TRBV18,TGTGCCAGCTCACTTCTAGCAGATAATGAAAAACTGTTTTTT,CASSLLADNEKLFF
TRBD2,few,TRBJ2-5,TRBV7-2,TGTGCCAGCAGCCTCCCTCTAGCGGGAGGGGAGACCCAGTACTTC,CASSLPLAGGETQYF
-,once,TRBJ2-3,TRBV21-1,TGTGCCAGCAGGCCCAGGAACCCTAGCGGGAGTCAAAGGGATACGCAGTATTTT,CASRPRNPSGSQRDTQYF
-,-,TRBJ1-5,TRBV5-5,TGTGCCAGCAGCTTGGCCGGGCGGGGAGGAATCAATCAGCCCCAGCATTTT,CASSLAGRGGINQPQHF
-,-,TRBJ1-4,TRBV29-1,TGCGGGGTCATACACCCTGGAACTAATGAAAAACTGTTTTTT,CGVIHPGTNEKLFF
-,-,TRBJ1-2,TRBV18,TGTGCCAGCTCACCATCAGGGGAGGAAGGCTACACCTTC,CASSPSGEEGYTF
-,-,TRBJ2-7,TRBV7-2,TGTGCCAGCAGCAAAGGGGGTAGTTACGAGCAGTACTTC,CASSKGGSYEQYF
-,-,TRBJ2-3,TRBV6-5,TGTGCCAGCAGATGGTTGAGCACAGATACGCAGTATTTT,CASRWLSTDTQYF
-,-,TRBJ2-1,TRBV15,TGTGCCACCAGCAGTAGTCCGGATTCAGAGCAGTTCTTC,CATSSSPDSEQFF
-,-,TRBJ1-2,TRBV6-1,TGTGCCAGCAGTGAAACACGGTACTATGGCTACACCTTC,CASSETRYYGYTF
TRBD2,-,TRBJ2-7,TRBV10-2,TGCGCCAGCAGTGACTGGGGGGGAGGGATCTCCTACGAGCAGTACTTC,CASSDWGGGISYEQYF
-,once,TRBJ1-1,TRBV18,TGTGCCAGCTCACCACCTGGGAACACTGAAGCTTTCTTT,CASSPPGNTEAFF
-,-,TRBJ1-6,TRBV28,TGTGCCAGCAGTTTAACCACGGGGAATTCACCCCTCCACTTT,CASSLTTGNSPLHF
TRBD1,-,TRBJ2-1,TRBV9,TGTGCCAGCAGCGTAGGGGACAGGTCTAATGAGCAGTTCTTC,CASSVGDRSNEQFF
-,-,TRBJ2-5,TRBV27,TGTGCCAGCAGTTTCGGGCGGAGGGCAGAGACCCAGTACTTC,CASSFGRRAETQYF
-,-,TRBJ2-6,TRBV11-2,TGTGCCAGCCGCTTAGGTCCCAACGTCCTGACTTTC,CASRLGPNVLTF
-,-,TRBJ1-5,TRBV19,TGTGCCAGTACCTGGGGGGACGCCGGAGGGGCCCAGCATTTT,CASTWGDAGGAQHF
-,once,TRBJ2-7,TRBV4-1,TGCGCCAGCAGCGGGAACCCACTAGCCCCAAATTACGAGCAGTACTTC,CASSGNPLAPNYEQYF
-,-,TRBJ1-5,TRBV7-2,TGTGCCAGCAGCGCGCTCCCTACGGGGTATGCTCAGCCCCAGCATTTT,CASSALPTGYAQPQHF
-,-,TRBJ2-1,TRBV28,TGTGCCAGCAGGGGGGACTCCTACAATGAGCAGTTCTTC,CASRGDSYNEQFF
-,-,TRBJ1-1,TRBV27,TGTGCCAGCAGTTTTTCTTCGGGTGTAAGTGAAGCTTTCTTT,CASSFSSGVSEAFF
TRBD1,once,TRBJ2-7,TRBV9,TGTGCCAGCAGCCCCAGACAGGGGGCCTACGAGCAGTACTTC,CASSPRQGAYEQYF
-,-,TRBJ2-7,TRBV9,TGTGCCAGCAGCGTAGGTCCCGGACAACTATACGAGCAGTACTTC,CASSVGPGQLYEQYF